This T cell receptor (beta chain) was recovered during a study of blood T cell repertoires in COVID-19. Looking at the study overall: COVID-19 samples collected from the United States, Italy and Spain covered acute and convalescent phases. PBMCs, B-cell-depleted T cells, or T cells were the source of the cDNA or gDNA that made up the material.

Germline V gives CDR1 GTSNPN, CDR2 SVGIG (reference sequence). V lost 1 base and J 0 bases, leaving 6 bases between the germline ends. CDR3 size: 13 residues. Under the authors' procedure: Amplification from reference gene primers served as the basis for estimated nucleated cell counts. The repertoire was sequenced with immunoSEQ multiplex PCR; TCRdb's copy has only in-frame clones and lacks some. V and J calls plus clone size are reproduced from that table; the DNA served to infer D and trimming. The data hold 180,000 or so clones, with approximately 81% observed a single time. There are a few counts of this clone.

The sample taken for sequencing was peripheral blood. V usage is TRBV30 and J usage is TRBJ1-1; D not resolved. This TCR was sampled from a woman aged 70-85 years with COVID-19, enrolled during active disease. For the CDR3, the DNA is TGTGCCTGGAGTGGAGAGATGAACACTGAAGCTTTCTTT. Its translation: CAWSGEMNTEAFF.